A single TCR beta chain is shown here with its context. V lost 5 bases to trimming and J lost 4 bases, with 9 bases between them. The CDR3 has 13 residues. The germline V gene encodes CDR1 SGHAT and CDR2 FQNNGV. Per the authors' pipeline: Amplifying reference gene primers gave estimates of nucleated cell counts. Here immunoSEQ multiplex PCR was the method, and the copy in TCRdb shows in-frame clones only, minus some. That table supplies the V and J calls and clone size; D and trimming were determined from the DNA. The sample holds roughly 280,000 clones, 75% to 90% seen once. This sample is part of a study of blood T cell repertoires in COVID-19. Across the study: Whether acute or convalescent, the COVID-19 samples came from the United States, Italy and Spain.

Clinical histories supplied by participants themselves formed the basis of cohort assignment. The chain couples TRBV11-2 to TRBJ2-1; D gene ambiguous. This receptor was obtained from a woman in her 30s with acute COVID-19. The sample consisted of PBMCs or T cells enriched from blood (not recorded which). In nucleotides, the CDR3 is TGTGCCAGCAGCCCTACCAATTACAATGAGCAGTTCTTC. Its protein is CASSPTNYNEQFF.